The 2 T cell receptor beta chains reported below all come from one sample, sequenced in a study of blood T cell repertoires in COVID-19. TCRdb's copy holds only in-frame clones and misses some; the assay was immunoSEQ multiplex PCR. Of about 150,000 clones detected, roughly nine tenths appear once; the ten largest clones hold 0.5% to 0.6%. The source material was peripheral blood. The source of these receptors is a man aged 50-60 years with acute or convalescent COVID-19.

The chain has TRBV28 and TRBJ1-3; D uncertain. V was clipped by 4 bases and J by 0 bases, with 10 bases between them. From germline, CDR1 is MDHEN and CDR2 SYDVKM. The CDR3 runs to 15 residues. In DNA form, the CDR3 reads TGTGCCAGCAGTTCCCCCGACTTCTCTGGAAACACCATATATTTT. Its translation: CASSSPDFSGNTIYF.

The V gene is TRBV9, the J gene TRBJ2-1; D is unresolved. The CDR3 extends over 14 amino acids. V lost 0 bases and J 7 bases, leaving 11 bases between the germline ends. Germline loops: CDR1 SGDLS, CDR2 YYNGEE. The DNA of the CDR3 is TGTGCCAGCAGCGTAGCCGATCGAGTAAATGAGCAGTTCTTC. This codes for CASSVADRVNEQFF.